What follows is one T cell receptor beta chain and its context. The authors' processing: Reference gene primer amplification gave nucleated cell count estimates. The repertoire was sequenced with immunoSEQ multiplex PCR; TCRdb's copy has only in-frame clones and lacks some. That table is the source of V, J and clone size, and D and trimming were worked out from the DNA. Of 120,000 to 150,000 clones in the sample, 76% were seen once. This sample was taken from a study of blood T cell repertoires in COVID-19. Study summary: The study drew acute and convalescent COVID-19 samples from the United States, Italy and Spain. T cells, B-cell-depleted T cells, or PBMCs provided the cDNA or gDNA that served as material.

This CDR3 region has 16 residues. In germline, CDR1 is SGHTS, CDR2 YDEGEE. The J segment lost 4 bases and the V segment lost 4 bases, leaving 9 bases of the junction unmatched. This TCR derives from a man aged 55 to 70 with acute or convalescent COVID-19. The V call is TRBV5-8, the J call TRBJ2-7; 12 bases agree with TRBD2. Material for sequencing was peripheral blood. Here the CDR3 DNA reads TGTGCCAGCAGCCATCGACTAGCGGGAGTCTTGTACGAGCAGTACTTC. Its protein product is CASSHRLAGVLYEQYF.